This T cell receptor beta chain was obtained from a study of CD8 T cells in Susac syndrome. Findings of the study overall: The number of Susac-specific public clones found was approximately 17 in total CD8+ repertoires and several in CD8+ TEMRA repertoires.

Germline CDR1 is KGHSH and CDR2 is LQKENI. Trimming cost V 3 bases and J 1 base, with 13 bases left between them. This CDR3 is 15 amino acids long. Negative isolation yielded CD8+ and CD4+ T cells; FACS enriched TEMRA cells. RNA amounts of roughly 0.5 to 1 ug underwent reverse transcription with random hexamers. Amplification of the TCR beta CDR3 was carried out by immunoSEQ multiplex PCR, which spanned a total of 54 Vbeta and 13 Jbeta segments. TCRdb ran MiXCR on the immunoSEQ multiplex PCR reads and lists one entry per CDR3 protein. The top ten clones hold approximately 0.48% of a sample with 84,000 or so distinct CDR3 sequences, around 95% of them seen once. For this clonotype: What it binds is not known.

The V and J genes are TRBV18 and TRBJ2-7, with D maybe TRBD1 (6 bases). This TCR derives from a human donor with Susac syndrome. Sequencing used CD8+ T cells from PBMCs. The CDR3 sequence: CASSPDRTSSYEQYF. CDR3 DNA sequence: TGTGCCAGCTCACCCGACAGGACCTCTTCCTACGAGCAGTACTTC.